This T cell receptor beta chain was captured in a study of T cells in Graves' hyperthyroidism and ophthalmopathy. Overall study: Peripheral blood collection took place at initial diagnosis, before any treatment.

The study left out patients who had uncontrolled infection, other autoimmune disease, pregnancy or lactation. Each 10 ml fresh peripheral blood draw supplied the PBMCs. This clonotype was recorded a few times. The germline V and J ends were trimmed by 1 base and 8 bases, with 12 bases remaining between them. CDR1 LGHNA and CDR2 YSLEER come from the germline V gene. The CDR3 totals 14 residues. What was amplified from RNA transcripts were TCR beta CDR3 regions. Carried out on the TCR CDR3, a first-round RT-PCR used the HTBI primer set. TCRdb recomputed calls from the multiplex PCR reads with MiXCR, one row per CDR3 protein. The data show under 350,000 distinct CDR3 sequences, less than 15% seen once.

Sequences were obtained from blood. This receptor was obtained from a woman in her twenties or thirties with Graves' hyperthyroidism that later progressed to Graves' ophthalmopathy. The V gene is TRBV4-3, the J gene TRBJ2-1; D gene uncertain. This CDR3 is CASSQGTPVDEQFF. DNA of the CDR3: TGCGCCAGCAGCCAAGGCACGCCGGTGGATGAGCAGTTCTTC.